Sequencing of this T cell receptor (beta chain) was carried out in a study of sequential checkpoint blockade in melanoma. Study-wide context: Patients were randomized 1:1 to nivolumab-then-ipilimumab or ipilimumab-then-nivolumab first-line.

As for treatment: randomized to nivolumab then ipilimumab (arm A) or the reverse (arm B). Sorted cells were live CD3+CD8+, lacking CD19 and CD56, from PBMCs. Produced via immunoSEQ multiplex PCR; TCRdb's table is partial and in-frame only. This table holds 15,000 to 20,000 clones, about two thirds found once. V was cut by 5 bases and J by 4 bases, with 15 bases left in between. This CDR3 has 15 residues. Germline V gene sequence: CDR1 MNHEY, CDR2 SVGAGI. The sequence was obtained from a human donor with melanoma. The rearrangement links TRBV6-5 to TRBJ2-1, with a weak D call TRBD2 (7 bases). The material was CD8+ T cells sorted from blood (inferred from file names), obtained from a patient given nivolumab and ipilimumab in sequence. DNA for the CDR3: TGTGCCAGCAGTCTCGGGGGGCCATGGTACAATGAGCAGTTCTTC. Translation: CASSLGGPWYNEQFF.